Shown below are 29 T cell receptor beta chains from a single sample sequenced in a study of cytotoxic CD8 clonotypes in ibrutinib-treated CLL. Method: immunoSEQ multiplex PCR; TCRdb's copy keeps in-frame clones and lacks some. The table records 150,000 to 200,000 clones, 81% of them present only once. This sample comprised PBMCs, obtained after 12 months of ibrutinib treatment. These receptors came from a human donor with chronic lymphocytic leukemia.

This clone was found a few times. V and J are TRBV28 and TRBJ1-4; TRBD1 aligns across 8 bases. V trimming: 5 bases; J trimming: 8 bases; junction bases outside the gene matches: 10. This CDR3 comprises 15 residues. CDR1 is MDHEN and CDR2 is SYDVKM in the germline V gene. The CDR3 protein is CASSPQTGEGEKLFF. CDR3 DNA: TGTGCCAGCAGTCCGCAGACAGGGGAAGGGGAAAAACTGTTTTTT.

V usage is TRBV9 and J usage is TRBJ1-1, with D perhaps matching TRBD1 (6 bases). CDR1 is SGDLS, CDR2 YYNGEE, per germline. This CDR3 contains 14 residues. Deletions cut 4 bases from V and 0 bases from J, with 10 bases between. The CDR3 loop is CASSMEGVNTEAFF. Here the CDR3 DNA reads TGTGCCAGCAGCATGGAGGGGGTGAACACTGAAGCTTTCTTT.

The chain combines TRBV2 with TRBJ1-4; TRBD1 matches 11 bases. The V and J ends lost 4 bases and 10 bases, in that order; junction bases with no gene match: 8. This CDR3 has 15 residues. Per the germline V gene, CDR1 is SNHLY and CDR2 is FYNNEI. This CDR3 reads CASSGTGGPRGKLFF. In nucleotides, the CDR3 is TGTGCCAGCAGTGGGACAGGGGGCCCCCGGGGAAAACTGTTTTTT. Full variable domain (remainder filled in from reference TRBV2 and TRBJ1-4): EPEVTQTPSHQVTQMGQEVILRCVPISNHLYFYWYRQILGQKVEFLVSFYNNEISEKSEIFDDQFSVERPDGSNFTLKIRSTKLEDSAMYFCASSGTGGPRGKLFFGSGTQLSVL.

The rearrangement joins TRBV5-6 to TRBJ2-3, with 7 positions matching TRBD1. This CDR3 contains 16 residues. Trimming at V came to 3 bases and at J to 4 bases, leaving 11 bases not matched to a gene. CDR1 SGHDT and CDR2 YYEEEE come from the germline V gene. In nucleotides, the CDR3 is TGTGCCAGCAGCTATATCGACAGGGTGGCCCCAGATACGCAGTATTTT. Protein sequence: CASSYIDRVAPDTQYF.

The rearrangement joins TRBV11-2 to TRBJ2-3, with a tentative D call TRBD2 (5 bases). CDR3 length: 14 amino acids. Trimming shortened V by 5 bases and J by 2 bases, and 11 bases separated the two germline ends. Germline V CDR1 and CDR2: SGHAT, FQNNGV. This CDR3 reads CASSPQRPTDTQYF. The DNA of the CDR3 is TGTGCCAGCAGCCCCCAGCGGCCCACAGATACGCAGTATTTT.

The genes are TRBV18 and TRBJ2-1, with 10 bases matching TRBD1. There are 18 residues in the CDR3. V lost 3 bases and J lost 4; bases outside the gene matches: 12. Looked up from germline, CDR1 is KGHSH and CDR2 is LQKENI. The CDR3 bases are TGTGCCAGCTCACCTCCCTGGGGGGACAGGGGATTTTACAATGAGCAGTTCTTC. Translated, it gives CASSPPWGDRGFYNEQFF. The whole variable domain, remainder taken from reference TRBV18 and TRBJ2-1, is NAGVMQNPRHLVRRRGQEARLRCSPMKGHSHVYWYRQLPEEGLKFMVYLQKENIIDESGMPKERFSAEFPKEGPSILRIQQVVRGDSAAYFCASSPPWGDRGFYNEQFFGPGTRLTVL.

The V and J genes are TRBV27 and TRBJ2-7; 10 nucleotides match TRBD2. Trimming cost V 6 bases and J 2 bases; bases outside gene matches: 7. This CDR3 has 15 residues. Germline CDR1 and CDR2: MNHEY and SMNVEV (reference sequence). The CDR3 loop is CASSKASGGAYEQYF. As DNA, the CDR3 is TGTGCCAGCAGCAAGGCTAGCGGGGGCGCCTACGAGCAGTACTTC.

The chain couples TRBV5-1 to TRBJ1-1; no firm D call. The CDR3 runs 14 residues. Deletions cut 0 bases from V and 5 bases from J, with 11 bases between. Germline V gene data show CDR1 as SGHRS and CDR2 as YFSETQ. Here the CDR3 DNA reads TGCGCCAGCAGCTTGGGGGCGGTTGGGACTGAAGCTTTCTTT. Protein sequence: CASSLGAVGTEAFF.

This chain links TRBV27 with TRBJ1-1; 9 nucleotides match TRBD1. The CDR3 contains 16 residues. Germline V CDR1 and CDR2: MNHEY, SMNVEV (reference sequence). V lost 0 bases and J lost 4; bases outside the gene matches: 6. The CDR3 reads CASSLSGTGMGTEAFF. In DNA, the CDR3 is TGTGCCAGCAGTTTATCCGGGACAGGGATGGGCACTGAAGCTTTCTTT.

The rearrangement uses TRBV6-6 and TRBJ2-7; D remains unclear. The CDR3 totals 12 residues. The germline V and J ends were trimmed by 6 bases and 3 bases, with 9 bases remaining between them. Germline V gives CDR1 MNHNY, CDR2 SVGAGI (reference sequence). CDR3 protein: CASRHQDYEQYF. The CDR3 DNA reads TGTGCCAGCAGGCACCAAGACTACGAGCAGTACTTC.

This chain uses TRBV5-1 with TRBJ2-7; D not certain. The CDR3 contains 12 residues. V lost 0 bases, J lost 3 bases, and 4 bases lay in between. CDR1 and CDR2 (germline): SGHRS, YFSETQ. The CDR3 DNA is TGCGCCAGCAGCTTGGATCGCTACGAGCAGTACTTC. Translation: CASSLDRYEQYF.

V gene TRBV7-2 combines with J gene TRBJ1-3; 7 positions match TRBD1. The V segment lost 0 bases and the J segment 0 bases; nucleotides outside the gene matches: 2. CDR1 and CDR2 (germline): SGHTA, FQGNSA. The CDR3 is made up of 16 amino acids. The DNA of the CDR3 is TGTGCCAGCAGCTTAGCGACAGGGAGCTCTGGAAACACCATATATTTT. Amino acids: CASSLATGSSGNTIYF.

This clone was counted a few times. This is likely an artifact of a read error, given a far larger clone one base away. The V gene is TRBV4-2, the J gene TRBJ2-7; D is possibly TRBD1 (5 bases). Per the germline V gene, CDR1 is LGHNA and CDR2 is YNFKEQ. The V end lost 0 bases, the J end lost 3 bases, and 12 bases lay between the germline ends. The CDR3 consists of 15 residues. The CDR3: CASSQDLDSLYEQYF. DNA of the CDR3: TGTGCCAGCAGCCAAGACCTAGACAGCCTCTACGAGCAGTACTTC.

The chain carries TRBV12-1 and TRBJ2-7; TRBD2, the D gene given by the table, was not confirmed from the DNA. TRBV12-1 is marked as a pseudogene. This CDR3 comprises 14 residues. The CDR3 here is CARILREQVYEQYF. In nucleotides, the CDR3 is TGTGCCAGGATTTTACGGGAGCAAGTCTACGAGCAGTACTTC.

Written as DNA, the CDR3 is TGTGCCAGCAGCCCTTCACCAAGGAGTTGGGAGACCCAGTACTTC. Translation: CASSPSPRSWETQYF. The J gene is TRBJ2-5, the V gene TRBV7-2; D not certain. The germline V and J ends were trimmed by 5 bases and 5 bases, with 18 bases remaining between them. CDR3 size: 15 residues. The germline gives CDR1 SGHTA, CDR2 FQGNSA.

This clone was counted a few times. The gene calls are TRBV10-2 and TRBJ1-5, with a weak D call TRBD1 (5 bases). CDR1 is WSHSY, CDR2 SAAADI, per germline. Trimming took 4 bases from V and 14 from J, leaving 12 bases between them. This CDR3 comprises 11 residues. The CDR3 loop is CASSGDGGKHF. CDR3 bases: TGCGCCAGCAGTGGGGACGGAGGGAAGCATTTT.

This clone was detected only once. The chain couples TRBV2 to TRBJ2-2; TRBD1 matches 8 bases. The CDR3 length is 16 residues. The ends lost 5 bases at V and 5 bases at J; junction bases unmatched: 10. Per the germline V gene, CDR1 is SNHLY and CDR2 is FYNNEI. As DNA, the CDR3 is TGTGCCAGCAGTCGCGACAGGGACAGGATGACCGGGGAGCTGTTTTTT. The encoded protein is CASSRDRDRMTGELFF. Full variable domain (missing parts from reference TRBV2 and TRBJ2-2): EPEVTQTPSHQVTQMGQEVILRCVPISNHLYFYWYRQILGQKVEFLVSFYNNEISEKSEIFDDQFSVERPDGSNFTLKIRSTKLEDSAMYFCASSRDRDRMTGELFFGEGSRLTVL.

This clone was observed a single time. This sequence joins TRBV4-1 and TRBJ2-3, with D perhaps TRBD1 (7 bases). CDR1 MGHRA and CDR2 YSYEKL come from the germline V gene. Trimming left V 3 bases short and J 6 bases short, with 16 bases between. The CDR3 loop spans 15 amino acids. The CDR3 loop is CASSHPGRGADTQYF. The CDR3 DNA follows: TGCGCCAGCAGCCACCCGGGCAGGGGGGCTGATACGCAGTATTTT.

This clone has a handful of counts. The chain recombines TRBV29-1 with TRBJ1-1, with 11 bases aligning to TRBD1. This CDR3 has 13 residues. Germline CDR1 SQVTM, CDR2 ANQGSEA. V shed 5 bases and J 6 bases; nucleotides not matched to a gene: 5. CDR3 sequence (DNA): TGCAGCGTTCTTCAGGGACAGGGGGCTGAAGCTTTCTTT. Protein sequence: CSVLQGQGAEAFF.

The rearrangement joins TRBV4-1 to TRBJ2-2, with D unresolved. V lost 2 bases to trimming and J lost 6 bases, with 10 bases between them. The CDR3 has 14 residues. CDR1 is MGHRA and CDR2 is YSYEKL in the germline V gene. The CDR3 sequence is CASSQSQPSGELFF. Written as DNA, the CDR3 is TGCGCCAGCAGCCAAAGTCAACCATCCGGGGAGCTGTTTTTT.

This clone was found once. The V gene is TRBV18, the J gene TRBJ1-1, with a tentative D call TRBD1 (6 bases). Trimming left V 0 bases short and J 4 bases short, with 9 bases between. This CDR3 spans 14 amino acids. The V gene's germline CDR1 is KGHSH and CDR2 LQKENI. The CDR3 coding sequence is TGTGCCAGCTCACCACCGGGGGCTAGCACTGAAGCTTTCTTT. Its translation is CASSPPGASTEAFF.

The V call is TRBV29-1, the J call TRBJ2-1, with D uncertain. CDR1 and CDR2 from the germline V gene are SQVTM and ANQGSEA. There are 16 residues in the CDR3. The ends were cut back, 4 bases at V and 3 bases at J, with 19 bases in the middle. The CDR3 nucleotides read TGCAGCGTTGGTGGCCTTACAGACGCCCTCTACAATGAGCAGTTCTTC. Translated, it gives CSVGGLTDALYNEQFF.

This clone was counted a single time. J is TRBJ2-1 and V is TRBV28; no clear D gene. Germline loops: CDR1 MDHEN, CDR2 SYDVKM. The V end lost 6 bases, the J end lost 1 base, and 13 bases lay between the germline ends. This CDR3 comprises 15 residues. The CDR3 protein is CASSIVQVSYNEQFF. CDR3 nucleotides: TGTGCCAGCAGCATTGTTCAGGTTTCCTACAATGAGCAGTTCTTC. The complete variable domain, with remaining parts taken from reference TRBV28 and TRBJ2-1, reads DVKVTQSSRYLVKRTGEKVFLECVQDMDHENMFWYRQDPGLGLRLIYFSYDVKMKEKGDIPEGYSVSREKKERFSLILESASTNQTSMYLCASSIVQVSYNEQFFGPGTRLTVL.

The chain links TRBV6-1 to TRBJ2-5; TRBD1 is a possible D gene (5 bases). CDR1 MNHNS and CDR2 SASEGT come from the germline V gene. Trimming stripped 2 bases from V and 4 bases from J, with 17 bases between. The CDR3 length is 16 residues. The CDR3 coding sequence is TGTGCCAGCAGTGAAATAAGGGGTCAGGGTTTAGAGACCCAGTACTTC. Translating it yields CASSEIRGQGLETQYF.

This clone was seen a few times. V and J are TRBV7-9 and TRBJ1-5; D ambiguous. Per the germline V gene, CDR1 is SEHNR and CDR2 is FQNEAQ (reference sequence). The CDR3 is made up of 15 amino acids. V lost 5 bases, J lost 3 bases, and 14 bases lay in between. The CDR3 DNA reads TGTGCCAGCAGCATGGATGGGCAGGCCAATCAGCCCCAGCATTTT. This codes for CASSMDGQANQPQHF.

The V gene is TRBV9, the J gene TRBJ1-1; D is undetermined. Germline V gene data show CDR1 as SGDLS and CDR2 as YYNGEE. V lost 2 bases and J 1 base, leaving 6 bases between the germline ends. The CDR3 extends over 13 amino acids. CDR3 loop: CASSVLGNTEAFF. The CDR3 nucleotides read TGTGCCAGCAGCGTGTTAGGGAACACTGAAGCTTTCTTT.

This clone appeared a few times. This chain joins TRBV30 and TRBJ2-3; D is unresolved. The CDR3 is 11 residues long. In germline, CDR1 is GTSNPN, CDR2 SVGIG (reference sequence). V shed 5 bases and J shed 4 bases, with 7 bases lying between them. The CDR3 protein is CAWGISDTQYF. CDR3 DNA sequence: TGTGCCTGGGGTATCTCAGATACGCAGTATTTT. Full variable domain (outside the CDR3, taken from reference TRBV30 and TRBJ2-3): SQTIHQWPATLVQPVGSPLSLECTVEGTSNPNLYWYRQAAGRGLQLLFYSVGIGQISSEVPQNLSASRPQDRQFILSSKKLLLSDSGFYLCAWGISDTQYFGPGTRLTVL.

The chain employs TRBV4-3 and TRBJ2-1; D is unclear. Per the germline V gene, CDR1 is LGHNA and CDR2 is YSLEER. The length of the CDR3 is 15 residues. Trimming pared 4 bases from V and 5 bases from J, leaving 15 bases between. CDR3 amino acids: CASSPASVRDNEQFF. DNA for the CDR3: TGCGCCAGCAGCCCCGCCTCTGTGAGAGACAATGAGCAGTTCTTC.

The V gene is TRBV6-1, the J gene TRBJ2-7; D unresolved. CDR1 MNHNS and CDR2 SASEGT come from the germline V gene. The CDR3 runs 12 residues. Trimming pared 4 bases from V and 5 bases from J, leaving 9 bases between. The CDR3 sequence is CASSVDWNEQYF. The CDR3 nucleotides are TGTGCCAGCAGTGTTGACTGGAACGAGCAGTACTTC.